This T cell receptor beta chain derives from a study of T cells expressing NK-cell markers. TCRdb reanalyzed the 5' RACE reads, giving one entry per CDR3 protein sequence and no DNA. The sample is made up of about 460,000 distinct CDR3 sequences, and the top ten hold roughly 1.4% of it. This CDR3 spans 15 amino acids. CDR1 is KGHDR and CDR2 is SFDVKD in the germline V gene. This chain connects TRBV24-1 to TRBJ2-7; TCRdb designates TRBD2, a call that cannot be tested without DNA. Sequencing used blood T cells: a sorted CD56 or NKG2C T cell subset, CD4+ or CD8+ T cells, or bulk PBMC T cells (not recorded which). The TCR sequence derives from a woman aged 45-65 years in good health. The CDR3 sequence: CATSDPREGAYEQYF.